This T cell receptor beta chain came from a study of blood T cell repertoires in COVID-19. Looking at the study overall: T cells, B-cell-depleted T cells, or PBMCs provided the cDNA or gDNA that served as material.

In this sample, this clone turned up once. Authors' analysis steps: Reference gene primer amplification gave estimated nucleated cell counts. The table came from immunoSEQ multiplex PCR; TCRdb's copy has only in-frame clones and leaves some out. V and J calls and clone size are as listed in that table; D and trimming were resolved from the DNA. The sample has 350,000 to 400,000 clones; 88% are singletons. The CDR3 extends over 13 amino acids. Deletions cut 5 bases from V and 4 bases from J, with 7 bases between. The V gene's germline CDR1 is KGHDR and CDR2 SFDVKD. Sequenced material: PBMCs or T cells enriched from blood (not recorded which). The receptor was derived from a woman younger than 45 with acute COVID-19. The genes are TRBV24-1 and TRBJ2-2; D ambiguous. This CDR3 is CATSGRSTGELFF. The CDR3 nucleotides are TGTGCCACCAGTGGGCGGAGCACCGGGGAGCTGTTTTTT.